What follows are 25 T cell receptor beta chains derived from one specimen sequenced in a study of CD8 T cells in ankylosing spondylitis. TCRdb redid the calling of the 5' RACE reads with MiXCR, one entry per CDR3 protein. The table records about 160,000 distinct CDR3 sequences, 8.5% to 10% of them present only once. The source material was blood, either unsorted or a sorted T cell fraction (not recorded which). These receptor sequences come from a female donor with ankylosing spondylitis or in good health (not recorded which).

In this sample, this clonotype turned up many times. The CDR3 DNA reads TGTGCCAGCAGCCAAGGGGTCCGGGACAGCCAAGAGACCCAGTACTTC. This encodes CASSQGVRDSQETQYF. The rearrangement uses TRBV4-2 and TRBJ2-5; the match to TRBD1 covers 7 bases. The CDR3 runs to 16 residues. V dropped 1 base and J dropped 1; count of bases not matched to a gene: 6. The germline gives CDR1 LGHNA, CDR2 YNFKEQ.

This clonotype was picked up many times. J is TRBJ2-7 and V is TRBV5-1; TRBD2 matches at 12 bases. There are 15 residues in the CDR3. The V gene's germline CDR1 is SGHRS and CDR2 YFSETQ. V was pared by 4 bases and J by 3 bases, with 5 bases of the junction left unmatched. For the CDR3, the DNA is TGCGCCAGCAGCGATTGGACTAGCGGGAACTACGAGCAGTACTTC. Its protein product is CASSDWTSGNYEQYF.

The chain is built from TRBV6-2 or TRBV6-3 and TRBJ2-7; TRBD2 agrees at 7 bases. This CDR3 region has 13 residues. J was trimmed by 2 bases and V by 7 bases; bases with no gene match: 5. The germline V gene encodes CDR1 MNHEY and CDR2 SVGEGT. The CDR3, as DNA: TGTGCCAGCACCTGGGACTACACCTACGAGCAGTACTTC. Residues: CASTWDYTYEQYF.

At least ten counts were recorded for this clonotype. The chain links TRBV12-3 or TRBV12-4 to TRBJ2-3, with 7 bases matching TRBD2. The length of the CDR3 is 14 residues. V lost 3 bases to trimming and J lost 5 bases; unmatched junction nucleotides: 5. DNA of the CDR3: TGTGCCAGCAGTTTGGGGGGGAGTAGAGATACGCAGTATTTT. Protein: CASSLGGSRDTQYF.

This clonotype has ten or more counts. V gene TRBV10-3 combines with J gene TRBJ2-5; D is tentatively TRBD1 or TRBD2 (5 bases each). The CDR3 consists of 13 residues. V gave up 8 bases and J gave up 5 bases, with 15 bases separating them. Germline-derived CDR1 and CDR2 are ENHRY and SYGVKD. CDR3 amino acids: CAIPRVRGETQYF. DNA for the CDR3: TGTGCCATCCCCAGGGTCCGAGGGGAGACCCAGTACTTC.

The chain joins TRBV9 to TRBJ1-1; D is perhaps TRBD1 (6 bases). The CDR3 has 14 amino acids. V lost 6 bases and J 4 bases, leaving 16 bases between the germline ends. The germline V gene has CDR1 SGDLS and CDR2 YYNGEE. The DNA of the CDR3 is TGTGCCAGCACCGAAAGGAGGGGGAGCACTGAAGCTTTCTTT. It yields the protein CASTERRGSTEAFF.

This clonotype was counted many times. This chain connects TRBV3-1 to TRBJ1-2, with D perhaps matching TRBD1 (6 bases). Trimming removed 5 bases at V and 0 bases at J, with 10 bases between. The CDR3 length is 14 residues. The germline V gene has CDR1 LGHDT and CDR2 YNNKEL (reference sequence). The DNA for the CDR3 is TGTGCCAGCAGCGAGGACAGCTCTAACTATGGCTACACCTTC. Translated, it gives CASSEDSSNYGYTF. Based on the CDR3 plus reference TRBV3-1 and TRBJ1-2, the full variable domain is DTAVSQTPKYLVTQMGNDKSIKCEQNLGHDTMYWYKQDSKKFLKIMFSYNNKELIINETVPNRFSPKSPDKAHLNLHINSLELGDSAVYFCASSEDSSNYGYTFGSGTRLTVV.

V gene TRBV5-6 combines with J gene TRBJ2-5, with TRBD2 matching over 7 bases. Trimming took 6 bases from V and 4 from J; bases not matched to a gene: 9. The CDR3 has 14 residues. In germline, CDR1 is SGHDT, CDR2 YYEEEE. The CDR3 sequence: CASTPRGGRETQYF. CDR3 sequence (DNA): TGTGCCAGCACCCCCCGGGGAGGGCGAGAGACCCAGTACTTC.

The chain couples TRBV4-2 to TRBJ2-3; D unresolved. CDR1 and CDR2 (germline): LGHNA, YNFKEQ. The CDR3 is 11 residues long. Trimming shortened V by 5 bases and J by 6 bases, and 6 bases separated the two germline ends. CDR3 sequence reads: CASSNRDTQYF. The CDR3 bases are TGTGCCAGCAGCAATAGGGATACGCAGTATTTT.

The chain carries TRBV4-2 and TRBJ2-2; D remains unclear. Germline V gene data show CDR1 as LGHNA and CDR2 as YNFKEQ. The CDR3 consists of 14 residues. V lost 0 bases to trimming and J lost 4 bases, with 6 bases between them. This CDR3 is CASSQDGRTGELFF. The CDR3 DNA sequence: TGTGCCAGCAGCCAAGACGGACGCACCGGGGAGCTGTTTTTT.

This clonotype was counted at least ten times. This chain uses TRBV4-3 with TRBJ2-7, with TRBD1 matching over 11 bases. The ends lost 0 bases at V and 5 bases at J; junction bases unmatched: 3. This CDR3 comprises 15 residues. The germline gives CDR1 LGHNA, CDR2 YSLEER. CDR3 residues: CASSQDRDRGDEQYF. CDR3 coding DNA: TGCGCCAGCAGCCAAGATCGGGACAGGGGGGACGAGCAGTACTTC.

The CDR3 coding sequence is TGTGCCAGCAGCCCTCCATCCCCCTTATCCTACAATGAGCAGTTCTTC. It translates to CASSPPSPLSYNEQFF. The rearrangement joins TRBV13 to TRBJ2-1; D unresolved. The CDR3 sequence is 16 residues long. The V gene's germline CDR1 is PRHDT and CDR2 FYEKMQ (reference sequence). V shed 5 bases and J shed 1 base, with 15 bases lying between them.

This clonotype was observed many times. CDR3 residues: CASSLWTSGTYYEQYF. In nucleotides, the CDR3 is TGTGCCAGCAGCTTATGGACTAGCGGGACTTACTACGAGCAGTACTTC. The V gene is TRBV7-6, the J gene TRBJ2-7; 12 bases are a match to TRBD2. The V gene end was trimmed by 2 bases and the J gene end by 3 bases; junction bases not matched to a gene: 5. The CDR3 has 16 amino acids. Germline V gene sequence: CDR1 SGHVS, CDR2 FNYEAQ.

This clonotype was detected a few times. Here the CDR3 DNA reads TGTGCCAGCAGTGAAGTCCCGTACTACGAGCAGTACTTC. It specifies CASSEVPYYEQYF. The chain uses TRBV2 and TRBJ2-7, with D hard to call. There are 13 residues in the CDR3. Germline-derived CDR1 and CDR2 are SNHLY and FYNNEI. The V gene lost 1 base and the J gene lost 3 bases, with 7 bases spanning the gap.

The J gene is TRBJ2-1, the V gene TRBV9; D remains unclear. V was pared by 3 bases and J by 6 bases, with 10 bases between. The germline V gene encodes CDR1 SGDLS and CDR2 YYNGEE. The CDR3 has 13 residues. The CDR3 protein is CASSAKVSNEQFF. CDR3 nucleotide sequence: TGTGCCAGCAGCGCAAAGGTTAGCAATGAGCAGTTCTTC.

This clonotype occurred many times. The chain joins TRBV27 to TRBJ2-1; TRBD2 is a possible D gene (6 bases). The germline gives CDR1 MNHEY, CDR2 SMNVEV (reference sequence). Between the trimmed V and J ends, which lost 4 bases and 6 bases, there was a span of 19 bases. The CDR3 has 16 residues. The CDR3, as DNA: TGTGCCAGCAGTTCTCTTCTAGCGAGTTTGGGCAATGAGCAGTTCTTC. This encodes CASSSLLASLGNEQFF.

This clonotype was found a few times. The CDR3 sequence is CASSFRANSYEQYF. The DNA of the CDR3 is TGTGCCAGTAGTTTCCGGGCCAACTCCTACGAGCAGTACTTC. The chain joins TRBV19 to TRBJ2-7; no clear D. Germline assignment: CDR1 LNHDA and CDR2 SQIVND (reference sequence). CDR3 length: 14 residues. Trimming left V 5 bases short and J 0 bases short, with 11 bases between. The whole variable domain, filled in from reference TRBV19 and TRBJ2-7, reads DGGITQSPKYLFRKEGQNVTLSCEQNLNHDAMYWYRQDPGQGLRLIYYSQIVNDFQKGDIAEGYSVSREKKESFPLTVTSAQKNPTAFYLCASSFRANSYEQYFGPGTRLTVT.

The chain employs TRBV12-3 or TRBV12-4 and TRBJ1-1; perhaps TRBD1 as D (6 bases). Trimming removed 0 bases from V and 5 bases from J, with 13 bases in between. The CDR3 covers 15 residues. The chain's CDR3 is CASSLAGGRGTEAFF. As DNA, the CDR3 is TGTGCCAGCAGTTTAGCGGGGGGCAGGGGTACTGAAGCTTTCTTT.

This clonotype appeared a few times. The genes are TRBV9 and TRBJ2-4; D remains unclear. CDR1 is SGDLS, CDR2 YYNGEE, per germline. Trimming pared 1 base from V and 0 bases from J, leaving 8 bases between. The length of the CDR3 is 15 residues. The CDR3 loop reads CASSVSTVAKNIQYF. Written as DNA, the CDR3 is TGTGCCAGCAGCGTATCTACAGTAGCCAAAAACATTCAGTACTTC.

V is TRBV30 and J is TRBJ2-7, with 10 bases identical to TRBD2. The V gene's germline CDR1 is GTSNPN and CDR2 SVGIG (reference sequence). V shed 4 bases, J shed 1 base, and the junction held 4 bases outside the gene matches. The CDR3 covers 14 residues. The CDR3 sequence is CAWTSGSPSYEQYF. The CDR3 DNA follows: TGTGCCTGGACTAGCGGGAGCCCTTCCTACGAGCAGTACTTC.

This clonotype was detected ten times or more. The chain couples TRBV6-2 or TRBV6-3 to TRBJ2-7; the D gene could be TRBD1 or TRBD2 (5 bases each). Trimming shortened V by 5 bases and J by 1 base, and 15 bases separated the two germline ends. The CDR3 spans 15 residues. Germline V gene sequence: CDR1 MNHEY, CDR2 SVGEGT. In DNA, the CDR3 is TGTGCCAGCAGTAACCGGGACGGATTTTCCTACGAGCAGTACTTC. Translated: CASSNRDGFSYEQYF.

The J gene is TRBJ2-7, the V gene TRBV5-1; TRBD2 matches at 7 bases. V trimming: 0 bases; J trimming: 0 bases; junction bases outside the gene matches: 9. The CDR3 spans 17 residues. Germline values: CDR1 SGHRS, CDR2 YFSETQ. Written as DNA, the CDR3 is TGCGCCAGCAGCTTGGTGGGTAGGGCTAGCGGCTCCTACGAGCAGTACTTC. Its protein is CASSLVGRASGSYEQYF.

The CDR3 sequence is CASSFGSGGPYEQYF. The CDR3 DNA sequence: TGTGCCAGCAGTTTTGGGTCGGGAGGGCCCTACGAGCAGTACTTC. The chain combines TRBV12-3 or TRBV12-4 with TRBJ2-7; TRBD2 agrees at 8 bases. After removal of 3 bases from V and 2 bases from J, the junction contained 6 bases not matched to a gene. This CDR3 comprises 15 residues.

This clonotype was recorded many times. The rearrangement uses TRBV7-6 and TRBJ2-2, with TRBD1 identical over 7 bases. This CDR3 has 14 amino acids. The V gene's germline CDR1 is SGHVS and CDR2 FNYEAQ. J lost 4 bases, V lost 5 bases, and 4 bases had no gene match. CDR3 DNA: TGTGCCAGCAGCCCCGGACAGGCCACCGGGGAGCTGTTTTTT. Protein product: CASSPGQATGELFF.

This rearrangement joins TRBV2 to TRBJ1-5; the D is unclear. V was cut by 2 bases and J by 6 bases, with 5 bases left in between. Germline V CDR1 and CDR2: SNHLY, FYNNEI. The CDR3 totals 12 residues. The CDR3 loop reads CASSETAQPQHF. The CDR3 DNA sequence: TGTGCCAGCAGTGAAACAGCTCAGCCCCAGCATTTT.